This T cell receptor beta chain stems from a study of metastatic and nonmetastatic thyroid tumors. The wider study: Repertoires were compared across blood and tumor or nodule tissue from malignant and benign thyroid patients.

TCRdb re-called clones via MiXCR from the PCR reads. This table holds 31,000 or so clones, about 17% found once. This clone showed up many times. V was clipped by 6 bases and J by 5 bases; unmatched bases: 6. Germline assignment: CDR1 MNHNS and CDR2 SASEGT. The CDR3 is 14 residues long. Treatment of any kind had been given to no patient before thyroid surgery. The chain joins TRBV6-1 to TRBJ2-1; TRBD2 matches 8 bases. The sequence derives from a female donor with papillary thyroid cancer or a benign thyroid nodule (not recorded which). Some clones in this sample may be carry-over from other donors' samples. The sequenced material came from blood. DNA of the CDR3: TGTGCCAGCAGGAGGACTAGCCGGAACAATGAGCAGTTCTTC. Amino acid sequence: CASRRTSRNNEQFF.